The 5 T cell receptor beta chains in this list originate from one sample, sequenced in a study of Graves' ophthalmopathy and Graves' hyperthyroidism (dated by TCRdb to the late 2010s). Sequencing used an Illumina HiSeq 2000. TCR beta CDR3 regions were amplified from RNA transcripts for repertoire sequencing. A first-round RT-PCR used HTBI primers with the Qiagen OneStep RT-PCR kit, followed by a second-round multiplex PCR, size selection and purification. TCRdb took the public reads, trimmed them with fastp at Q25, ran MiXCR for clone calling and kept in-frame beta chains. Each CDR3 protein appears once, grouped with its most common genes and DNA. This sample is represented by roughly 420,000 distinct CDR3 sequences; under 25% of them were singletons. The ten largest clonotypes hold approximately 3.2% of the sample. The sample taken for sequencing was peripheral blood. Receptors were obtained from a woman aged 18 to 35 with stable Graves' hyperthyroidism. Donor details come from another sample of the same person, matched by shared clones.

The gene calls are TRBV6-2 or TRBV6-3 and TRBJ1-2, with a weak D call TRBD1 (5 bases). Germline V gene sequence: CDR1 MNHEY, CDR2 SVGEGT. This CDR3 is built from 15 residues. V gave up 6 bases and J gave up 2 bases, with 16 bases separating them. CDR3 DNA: TGTGCCAGCAGCACGGACTGGGAGGGGAACTATGGCTACACCTTC. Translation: CASSTDWEGNYGYTF.

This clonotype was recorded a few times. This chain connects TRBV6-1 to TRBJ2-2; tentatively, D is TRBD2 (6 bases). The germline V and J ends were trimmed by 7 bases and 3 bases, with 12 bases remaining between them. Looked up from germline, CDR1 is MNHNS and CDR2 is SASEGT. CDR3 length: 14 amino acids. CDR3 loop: CASTGESYTGELFF. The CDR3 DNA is TGTGCCAGCACGGGGGAAAGTTACACCGGGGAGCTGTTTTTT.

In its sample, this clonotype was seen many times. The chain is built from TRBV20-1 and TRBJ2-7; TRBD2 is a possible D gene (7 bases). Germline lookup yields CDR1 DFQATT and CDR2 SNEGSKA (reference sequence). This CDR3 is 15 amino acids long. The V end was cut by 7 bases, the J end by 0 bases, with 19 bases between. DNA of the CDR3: TGCAGTGGAAAGGGGCTAGCGGACAGCTCCTACGAGCAGTACTTC. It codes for CSGKGLADSSYEQYF.

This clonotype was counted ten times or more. The CDR3 DNA reads TGTGCCAGCATCCTGGGTCTGAACACTGAAGCTTTCTTT. This codes for CASILGLNTEAFF. This sequence joins TRBV12-3 or TRBV12-4 and TRBJ1-1; D unresolved. CDR3 length: 13 amino acids. V lost 7 bases, J lost 0 bases, and 9 bases lay in between.

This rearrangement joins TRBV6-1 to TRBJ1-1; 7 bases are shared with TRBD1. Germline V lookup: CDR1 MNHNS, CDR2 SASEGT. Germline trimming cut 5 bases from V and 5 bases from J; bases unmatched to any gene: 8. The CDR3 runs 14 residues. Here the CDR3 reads CASSQGGLGTEAFF. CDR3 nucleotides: TGTGCCAGCAGTCAGGGGGGGCTGGGGACTGAAGCTTTCTTT.